The 31 T cell receptor beta chains given below trace back to one sample, sequenced in a study of cytomegalovirus exposure and HLA in healthy donors. Primers for the PCR totalled 60 Vbeta and 13 Jbeta. TCRdb's copy holds only in-frame clones and misses some; the assay was immunoSEQ multiplex PCR. The table lists about 140,000 clones, more than 60% of them singletons. The sequenced sample was PBMCs. Source of these receptors: a male donor in good health and CMV-seronegative.

This clone has more than one count but fewer than ten. The chain couples TRBV18 to TRBJ1-3, with D maybe TRBD1 (6 bases). Between the trimmed V and J ends, which lost 3 bases and 0 bases, there was a span of 15 bases. This CDR3 has 17 residues. The germline gives CDR1 KGHSH, CDR2 LQKENI. CDR3 bases: TGTGCCAGCTCACCTATCCAGAGGGGGGGCTCTGGAAACACCATATATTTT. It translates to CASSPIQRGGSGNTIYF. The entire variable domain, with the rest obtained from reference TRBV18 and TRBJ1-3, is as follows: NAGVMQNPRHLVRRRGQEARLRCSPMKGHSHVYWYRQLPEEGLKFMVYLQKENIIDESGMPKERFSAEFPKEGPSILRIQQVVRGDSAAYFCASSPIQRGGSGNTIYFGEGSWLTVV.

The rearrangement uses TRBV10-3 and TRBJ1-5, with TRBD1 as a possible D gene (6 bases). Germline V CDR1 and CDR2: ENHRY, SYGVKD. With 10 bases removed from V and 0 bases from J, the gap between germline ends came to 13 bases. This CDR3 is 14 amino acids long. CDR3 sequence reads: CATQGGNSNQPQHF. The CDR3, as DNA: TGTGCCACCCAAGGGGGAAATAGCAATCAGCCCCAGCATTTT.

This rearrangement joins TRBV6-5 to TRBJ1-4, with D possibly TRBD1 on 6 matching bases. The V gene lost 6 bases and the J gene lost 8 bases, with 10 bases spanning the gap. In germline, CDR1 is MNHEY, CDR2 SVGAGI. The CDR3 is 12 residues long. The DNA for the CDR3 is TGTGCCAGCAGCCGCACAGGGGAAAAACTGTTTTTT. This codes for CASSRTGEKLFF.

The rearrangement uses TRBV5-1 and TRBJ2-7; TRBD1 might be the D (6 bases). CDR1 and CDR2 from the germline V gene are SGHRS and YFSETQ. Trimming removed 0 bases from V and 6 bases from J, with 10 bases in between. The CDR3 length is 13 residues. CDR3 DNA: TGCGCCAGCAGCTTGGAACAGGGCACCGAGCAGTACTTC. Translated, it gives CASSLEQGTEQYF.

The chain links TRBV13 to TRBJ1-1, with 11 bases fitting TRBD1. The CDR3 has 14 amino acids. Looked up from germline, CDR1 is PRHDT and CDR2 is FYEKMQ (reference sequence). With V trimmed by 6 bases and J by 4 bases, 4 bases remained unmatched. The CDR3 region is CASRTGTGGTEAFF. The CDR3 nucleotides are TGTGCCAGCAGAACCGGGACAGGGGGCACTGAAGCTTTCTTT.

In this sample, this clone turned up a few times. The J gene is TRBJ2-7, the V gene TRBV30; D possibly corresponds to TRBD1 (6 bases). Germline assignment: CDR1 GTSNPN and CDR2 SVGIG (reference sequence). V lost 3 bases to trimming and J lost 7 bases, with 13 bases between them. The CDR3 loop spans 12 amino acids. CDR3 nucleotides: TGTGCCTGGAGGGACAGTTCACGGGAGCAGTACTTC. As protein: CAWRDSSREQYF.

This chain uses TRBV7-2 with TRBJ2-7; 13 bases are shared with TRBD2. The CDR3 spans 17 residues. From germline, CDR1 is SGHTA and CDR2 FQGNSA. Unmatched junction bases numbered 9, after V lost 5 bases and J lost 2 bases. The CDR3 DNA is TGTGCCAGCAGCCCTAGACTACTAGCGGGGGGGCCCTACGAGCAGTACTTC. This translates into CASSPRLLAGGPYEQYF.

The CDR3 DNA follows: TGTGCCAGCAGTTACCGGAACGGGGCCCAGTACTTC. Its translation: CASSYRNGAQYF. The V call is TRBV6-5, the J call TRBJ2-5; D is perhaps TRBD2 (5 bases). Trimming cost V 2 bases and J 9 bases, with 10 bases left between them. The CDR3 consists of 12 residues. Germline assignment: CDR1 MNHEY and CDR2 SVGAGI.

Of note for this clone: A read error may produce the germline difference seen at one junction end. V and J are TRBV5-4 and TRBJ2-3; 8 bases align to TRBD2. The CDR3 sequence is 16 residues long. Germline V lookup: CDR1 SGHNT, CDR2 YYREEE (reference sequence). The CDR3, as DNA: TGTGCCAGCAGCTTGGAGCGGGGGTCACGCACAAATACGCAGTATTTT. Translated: CASSLERGSRTNTQYF.

The chain has TRBV27 and TRBJ2-3; 9 nucleotides line up with TRBD2. V shed 5 bases, J shed 1 base, and the junction held 4 bases outside the gene matches. This CDR3 is 15 amino acids long. Germline values: CDR1 MNHEY, CDR2 SMNVEV (reference sequence). The CDR3 reads CASSSRLAGTDTQYF. CDR3 in DNA: TGTGCCAGCAGTAGTCGACTAGCGGGCACAGATACGCAGTATTTT.

The chain is built from TRBV5-4 and TRBJ2-7; a possible D gene is TRBD2 (6 bases). CDR1 and CDR2 (germline): SGHNT, YYREEE (reference sequence). Between the trimmed V and J ends, which lost 0 bases and 0 bases, there was a span of 13 bases. The CDR3 sequence is 16 residues long. CDR3 in DNA: TGTGCCAGCAGCTTGGGGAGGGGTAGCGACTCCTACGAGCAGTACTTC. Translating gives CASSLGRGSDSYEQYF.

This chain uses TRBV19 with TRBJ2-2, with D perhaps matching TRBD2 (6 bases). The CDR3 totals 12 residues. Trimming stripped 1 base from V and 11 bases from J, with 8 bases between. CDR1 is LNHDA, CDR2 SQIVND, per germline (reference sequence). The DNA for the CDR3 is TGTGCCAGTAGTATAGTAGCGGCAGAGCTGTTTTTT. Amino acid sequence: CASSIVAAELFF.

The V call is TRBV10-1, the J call TRBJ2-3; 12 nucleotides line up with TRBD2. The CDR3 is 16 residues long. Germline CDR1 reads WNHNN; CDR2 reads SYGVQD (reference sequence). V lost 6 bases and J lost 6; bases outside the gene matches: 10. Here the CDR3 reads CASRTETSGSGDTQYF. The CDR3 coding sequence is TGCGCCAGCAGGACGGAGACTAGCGGGAGTGGGGATACGCAGTATTTT.

This clone was seen once. V gene TRBV29-1 combines with J gene TRBJ1-1, with D possibly TRBD1 on 5 matching bases. Looked up from germline, CDR1 is SQVTM and CDR2 is ANQGSEA. The V end lost 7 bases, the J end lost 10 bases, and 16 bases lay between the germline ends. The CDR3 has 11 residues. CDR3 residues: CSDQLGRAAFF. DNA of the CDR3: TGCAGCGATCAGTTGGGGCGCGCAGCTTTCTTT.

This rearrangement joins TRBV2 to TRBJ2-1; unclear D gene. CDR3 length equals 14 residues. Germline assignment: CDR1 SNHLY and CDR2 FYNNEI. With 6 bases removed from V and 7 bases from J, the gap between germline ends came to 16 bases. The CDR3 region has the DNA TGTGCCAGCAGCCTCTCGACTGTGGGTAATGAGCAGTTCTTC. As protein: CASSLSTVGNEQFF. Complete variable domain (other parts from reference TRBV2 and TRBJ2-1): EPEVTQTPSHQVTQMGQEVILRCVPISNHLYFYWYRQILGQKVEFLVSFYNNEISEKSEIFDDQFSVERPDGSNFTLKIRSTKLEDSAMYFCASSLSTVGNEQFFGPGTRLTVL.

The chain links TRBV30 to TRBJ1-1, with a tentative D call TRBD1 (5 bases). Germline CDR1 and CDR2: GTSNPN and SVGIG (reference sequence). The CDR3 contains 13 residues. The V and J ends lost 2 bases and 0 bases respectively, with 7 bases between them. The CDR3 coding sequence is TGTGCCTGGAGTCCGGACATGAACACTGAAGCTTTCTTT. This gives the protein CAWSPDMNTEAFF.

V is TRBV2 and J is TRBJ2-3; 9 positions match TRBD2. The CDR3 has 17 amino acids. CDR1 SNHLY and CDR2 FYNNEI come from the germline V gene. J was trimmed by 2 bases and V by 6 bases; bases with no gene match: 12. This CDR3 is CASRRLSGGTLTDTQYF. The DNA for the CDR3 is TGTGCCAGCAGGAGATTGAGCGGGGGGACCCTCACAGATACGCAGTATTTT. Combining the CDR3 with reference TRBV2 and TRBJ2-3 gives the whole variable domain EPEVTQTPSHQVTQMGQEVILRCVPISNHLYFYWYRQILGQKVEFLVSFYNNEISEKSEIFDDQFSVERPDGSNFTLKIRSTKLEDSAMYFCASRRLSGGTLTDTQYFGPGTRLTVL.

The chain combines TRBV5-1 with TRBJ2-3; TRBD2 matches 7 bases. V shed 4 bases and J 4 bases; nucleotides not matched to a gene: 6. The CDR3 spans 14 residues. Germline V gives CDR1 SGHRS, CDR2 YFSETQ. This CDR3 reads CASSEGLVADTQYF. Here the CDR3 DNA reads TGCGCCAGCAGCGAAGGACTAGTGGCAGATACGCAGTATTTT.

A few counts support this clone. The chain uses TRBV14 and TRBJ2-1; 13 bases align to TRBD2. Trimming removed 8 bases from V and 4 bases from J; junction bases left unmatched: 2. Germline V gene lookup returns CDR1 SGHDN and CDR2 FVKESK. CDR3 length equals 14 residues. CDR3 loop: CASGGLAGYNEQFF. In DNA form, the CDR3 reads TGTGCCAGCGGGGGACTAGCGGGGTACAATGAGCAGTTCTTC.

The V and J genes are TRBV7-6 and TRBJ2-3, with 8 bases lining up with TRBD2. Unmatched junction bases numbered 6, after V lost 2 bases and J lost 2 bases. Per the germline V gene, CDR1 is SGHVS and CDR2 is FNYEAQ. This CDR3 comprises 16 residues. The CDR3 loop is CASSLSPSGHTDTQYF. The CDR3 DNA follows: TGTGCCAGCAGCTTAAGCCCTAGCGGGCACACAGATACGCAGTATTTT.

This chain connects TRBV9 to TRBJ2-3; 7 bases align to TRBD2. V shed 2 bases, J shed 0 bases, and the junction held 6 bases outside the gene matches. Germline V gene data show CDR1 as SGDLS and CDR2 as YYNGEE. The CDR3 has 16 residues. The chain's CDR3 is CASSVNGGGSTDTQYF. The CDR3 DNA follows: TGTGCCAGCAGCGTTAATGGCGGGGGAAGCACAGATACGCAGTATTTT. Based on the CDR3 plus reference TRBV9 and TRBJ2-3, the full variable domain is DSGVTQTPKHLITATGQRVTLRCSPRSGDLSVYWYQQSLDQGLQFLIQYYNGEERAKGNILERFSAQQFPDLHSELNLSSLELGDSALYFCASSVNGGGSTDTQYFGPGTRLTVL.

V is TRBV30 and J is TRBJ1-2, with unresolved D. The CDR3 is 13 amino acids. Between the trimmed V and J ends, which lost 0 bases and 1 base, there was a span of 6 bases. CDR1 is GTSNPN, CDR2 SVGIG, per germline (reference sequence). The CDR3 spells CAWSVRSNYGYTF. CDR3 nucleotide sequence: TGTGCCTGGAGTGTTCGCAGTAACTATGGCTACACCTTC.

The chain has TRBV6-6 and TRBJ1-1, with TRBD1 identical over 10 bases. CDR1 and CDR2 from the germline V gene are MNHNY and SVGAGI (reference sequence). Trimming at V came to 6 bases and at J to 11 bases, leaving 12 bases not matched to a gene. The CDR3 is 14 amino acids. The CDR3 nucleotides are TGTGCCAGCAGAACTCAGGACAGGGGGTTCGGTGCTTTCTTT. Amino acids: CASRTQDRGFGAFF.

The CDR3 bases are TGTGCCAGCAGCTTAAAGGGGGGTAGGGGGCCAACTAACTATGGCTACACCTTC. The encoded protein is CASSLKGGRGPTNYGYTF. The rearrangement joins TRBV13 to TRBJ1-2, with 7 nucleotides matching TRBD1. In germline, CDR1 is PRHDT, CDR2 FYEKMQ (reference sequence). Unmatched junction bases numbered 12, after V lost 2 bases and J lost 0 bases. The CDR3 has 18 residues.

The rearrangement uses TRBV5-4 and TRBJ1-1, with TRBD1 matching 8 bases. Trimming cost V 4 bases and J 1 base; bases outside gene matches: 3. Germline lookup yields CDR1 SGHNT and CDR2 YYREEE (reference sequence). CDR3 length: 14 amino acids. CDR3 nucleotides: TGTGCCAGCAGCGACGACAGGGGGAACACTGAAGCTTTCTTT. It codes for CASSDDRGNTEAFF.

This clone has only a few counts. This rearrangement joins TRBV15 to TRBJ2-7, with D possibly matching TRBD1 (5 bases). V lost 1 base and J 4 bases, leaving 8 bases between the germline ends. This CDR3 is 13 amino acids long. Looked up from germline, CDR1 is LNHNV and CDR2 is YYDKDF (reference sequence). This chain's CDR3 is CATSRAQGYEQYF. CDR3 nucleotides: TGTGCCACCAGCAGAGCTCAGGGATACGAGCAGTACTTC.

The chain joins TRBV30 to TRBJ2-2, with a possible D match to TRBD2 (6 bases). Trimming removed 1 base from V and 6 bases from J, with 18 bases in between. Germline assignment: CDR1 GTSNPN and CDR2 SVGIG (reference sequence). The length of the CDR3 is 16 residues. The CDR3 spells CAWSGPGTSISGELFF. The CDR3, as DNA: TGTGCCTGGAGTGGTCCCGGGACTTCAATCTCCGGGGAGCTGTTTTTT.

This sequence joins TRBV27 and TRBJ1-4, with 9 bases matching TRBD1. The germline V gene encodes CDR1 MNHEY and CDR2 SMNVEV (reference sequence). V lost 6 bases to trimming and J lost 6 bases; unmatched junction nucleotides: 5. The CDR3 is 14 residues long. Here the CDR3 DNA reads TGTGCCAGCAGGGGGACAGGGAGTTATGAAAAACTGTTTTTT. It is translated as CASRGTGSYEKLFF.

The rearrangement uses TRBV27 and TRBJ2-7, with 15 nucleotides matching TRBD2. Losses at the gene ends were 2 bases for V and 5 bases for J; bases not matched to a gene: 13. Germline V gene sequence: CDR1 MNHEY, CDR2 SMNVEV (reference sequence). CDR3 length equals 19 residues. CDR3 coding DNA: TGTGCCAGCAGTTTAGATCCGGGACTAGCGGGGGGACTCCGTCACGAGCAGTACTTC. Translation: CASSLDPGLAGGLRHEQYF.

The genes are TRBV7-8 and TRBJ2-5, with 7 bases identical to TRBD1. The CDR3 consists of 16 residues. With 1 base clipped from V and 3 bases from J, the junction kept 8 bases outside the gene matches. Germline values: CDR1 SGHVS, CDR2 FQNEAQ. This chain's CDR3 is CASSLGRRDSEETQYF. DNA for the CDR3: TGTGCCAGCAGCTTAGGAAGACGGGACAGTGAAGAGACCCAGTACTTC.

The chain combines TRBV10-3 with TRBJ2-1; no reliable D call. The CDR3 sequence is 14 residues long. V was cut by 1 base and J by 5 bases, with 9 bases left in between. Germline CDR1 and CDR2: ENHRY and SYGVKD. The CDR3 loop reads CAISEFQADNEQFF. In DNA, the CDR3 is TGTGCCATCAGTGAGTTTCAGGCAGACAATGAGCAGTTCTTC.